The rows below give T cell receptor beta chains drawn from one sample of a study of tumor and adjacent non-tumor tissue in lung cancer. In TCRdb, the multiplex PCR reads were re-called with MiXCR into one record per CDR3 protein. The table records approximately 47,000 distinct CDR3 sequences, about two thirds of them present only once. The sequencing sample was made of distant non-tumor lung tissue. These receptors originate from an older woman with non-small cell lung cancer. CDR3s include the opening cysteine and the closing phenylalanine or tryptophan. D genes are given only for firm matches. Some rows have no size entry. The others give once, few or many, or a class for an expanded clone.

>-|TRBJ1-1|TRBV7-9|-
TGTGCCAGCAGCTTAGGGGTCACTGAACCTTTCTTT
CASSLGVTEPFF
>-|TRBJ2-2|TRBV29-1|-
TGCAGCGTTGGACGGGTGGATACCGGGGAGCTGTCTTTT
CSVGRVDTGELSF
>-|TRBJ1-5|TRBV28|-
TGTGCCAGCACCGCCCCGCAGGGGCCTCAGCATTTT
CASTAPQGPQHF
>TRBD1|TRBJ2-2|TRBV11-2|-
TGTGCCAGCAACCAAGGGACAGGGGGAGTCGGGGGGCTGTTTTTT
CASNQGTGGVGGLFF
>TRBD1|TRBJ1-6|TRBV10-3|many
TGTGCCATCAGTCAGGGGGAGAATTCACCCCTCCACTTT
CAISQGENSPLHF
>-|TRBJ1-5|TRBV5-4|once
TGTGCCAGCAACTTGGGGGGATGGGTGAATCAGCCCCAGCATTTT
CASNLGGWVNQPQHF
>-|TRBJ2-1|TRBV11-3|-
TGTGCCAGCGGCTATCAGGGCTACACAAGCAATGGGCAGTTCTTC
CASGYQGYTSNGQFF
>TRBD2|TRBJ2-2|TRBV29-1|-
TGTAGCGTTTCCAGTAAACTAGCGGGAGGGGTAGACACCGGGGAGCTGCTTTTT
CSVSSKLAGGVDTGELLF
>-|TRBJ2-1|TRBV6-1|-
TGTGCCAGCAGTGTGAATCCAGGATCCCCCAAGTCCTTC
CASSVNPGSPKSF
>TRBD1|TRBJ2-7|TRBV6-2/TRBV6-3|large
TGTGCCAGCAGTTTGCGGGCAGGGGGCTTCGAGCAGTACTTC
CASSLRAGGFEQYF
>TRBD1|TRBJ1-6|TRBV28|-
TGTGCCAGCATCCTGGGACAGGGAAGATCACCCCTCCACTTT
CASILGQGRSPLHF
>-|TRBJ1-5|TRBV6-1|-
TGTGTCGGCAGTGAAGCAAGGGGGAACCAGCCCCAGCATTTT
CVGSEARGNQPQHF
>-|TRBJ2-2|TRBV5-1|-
TGCACCAGCAGTACCGGGACATTTAACACCGGGGAGCTGTTTTTT
CTSSTGTFNTGELFF
>TRBD2|TRBJ2-1|TRBV10-2|-
TGCGCCAGCAGTGAAACGGTCAGCGGGAGCTCCTACAATGAGCAGTTCTTC
CASSETVSGSSYNEQFF
>TRBD2|TRBJ2-7|TRBV29-1|once
TGCAGCGTTGGACGGGGGGTCCCCACCGGCGAGCAGTACTTC
CSVGRGVPTGEQYF
>TRBD2|TRBJ2-1|TRBV4-1|-
TGCGCCAACACCGCCAGGGGAAGGGAGACTAGCGGGAGTAGAAATGAGCAGTTCTTC
CANTARGRETSGSRNEQFF
>TRBD1|TRBJ1-1|TRBV28|many
TGTGCCAGCAGGCCACAAGGGACAGGGTACACTGAAGCTTTCTTT
CASRPQGTGYTEAFF
>-|TRBJ2-7|TRBV7-8|many
TGTGCCAGCAGCTTAGAACTGGCCTACGAGCAGTACTTC
CASSLELAYEQYF
>-|TRBJ2-2|TRBV4-2|-
TGTCCCAGCAGCCAAGATTGGGCAATGATCACCGGGGAGCTGTTTTTT
CPSSQDWAMITGELFF
>-|TRBJ1-2|TRBV6-5|medium-sized
TGTGCCAGCAGCCACCGGACAGAAATTAACTATGGCTACACCTTC
CASSHRTEINYGYTF
>-|TRBJ2-7|TRBV29-1|-
TGCAGCATTGAGAACCGCGACGGACCCTACGAGCAATACTTC
CSIENRDGPYEQYF
>-|TRBJ2-5|TRBV12-3/TRBV12-4|-
TGTGCCAGCAGTTTCCAAGAGACCTCGTACTTC
CASSFQETSYF
>-|TRBJ2-1|TRBV20-1|-
TGCAGTGCTAGTGGCCCGATCAACAATGAGCAGTTCTTC
CSASGPINNEQFF
>-|TRBJ2-7|TRBV29-1|-
TGCAGCGTTGAAATTATGGGGGGCGACGAGCAGTACTTC
CSVEIMGGDEQYF
>TRBD1|TRBJ1-2|TRBV28|-
TGTGCCAGCAGTTCTCATGGCTACGGGACAGGGGGAGGCTATGGCTACATCTTC
CASSSHGYGTGGGYGYIF
>TRBD1|TRBJ2-7|TRBV30|-
TGTGCCTGGAGCAAGGCCGGGACAGGCAACGACGAGCAGTACTTC
CAWSKAGTGNDEQYF
>TRBD2|TRBJ2-5|TRBV4-2|-
TGTGCCAGTAGCCAAGCAGCGGGGATAGGAGAGACCCATTACTTC
CASSQAAGIGETHYF
>-|TRBJ2-1|TRBV12-3/TRBV12-4|-
TGTGCCAGCAGTATGTGGAATGAGCAGTTCTTC
CASSMWNEQFF
>TRBD1|TRBJ1-6|TRBV6-1|once
TGTGTCAGCATGCTACATTGGCAGGGGGCTGCGAATTCACCCCTCCACTTT
CVSMLHWQGAANSPLHF
>-|TRBJ2-1|TRBV11-1|-
TGTGCCAGTAGTTACCTTTCCCGGGGTGAGCACTTATTC
CASSYLSRGEHLF
>TRBD1|TRBJ2-7|TRBV11-1|-
TGTACCAGCAGCTCAGTCTCTTGGGACAGGGACGACGAACAGTACTTC
CTSSSVSWDRDDEQYF
>TRBD2|TRBJ2-1|TRBV6-2/TRBV6-3|-
TGTGCCAGCAGTTATACTATGGCGGGAGGCCCCTACAATGGGCAGTTCTTC
CASSYTMAGGPYNGQFF
>-|TRBJ1-1|TRBV29-1|-
TGCAGCGCCTGTATGGCCACGGAGACTGAAGCTTTCTTC
CSACMATETEAFF
>-|TRBJ2-1|TRBV5-1|once
TGCGCCAGCAGCTCCACCGGGACGGGTCTGAATGAGCTGTTCTTC
CASSSTGTGLNELFF
>-|TRBJ2-1|TRBV6-5|-
TGTGTCAGTAGTTACTCGAAGACCGGCGGGCAGTTCTTC
CVSSYSKTGGQFF
>-|TRBJ1-4|TRBV29-1|many
TGCAGCGTCGCGCGAGGGGCGGATGGTAATGAAAAACTGTTTTTT
CSVARGADGNEKLFF
>TRBD1|TRBJ1-4|TRBV6-1|-
TGTGACAGCAGGTCTCGGACAGGCCCAACTAATGAAAAACTGTTTTTT
CDSRSRTGPTNEKLFF
>-|TRBJ1-5|TRBV6-6|-
TGTGCCAGCAGTTACCAAGGGGCTCACACGGATATGCAGCATTTT
CASSYQGAHTDMQHF
>TRBD2|TRBJ2-3|TRBV7-2|few
TGTGCCAGCAGCTCGGGGGGGCCTAGAGATACGCAGTATTTT
CASSSGGPRDTQYF
>-|TRBJ2-1|TRBV12-5|many
TGTGCTAGTGCCCTGACAGAATACAATGAGCAGTTCTTC
CASALTEYNEQFF
>TRBD2|TRBJ2-5|TRBV4-1|-
TGCGCCAACAGTCAAGGGAGAGGCTTAGCGGGAAATGTTGGCCAAGAGACCCAGTACTTC
CANSQGRGLAGNVGQETQYF
>TRBD1|TRBJ2-1|TRBV2|-
TGTGCCAGCAGACGGACAGGGGGTGTCAATGCGCAGTTCTTC
CASRRTGGVNAQFF
>TRBD1|TRBJ1-1|TRBV7-8|many
TGTGCCAGCAGCTTCCAGGGGGAGACTGAAGCTTTCTTT
CASSFQGETEAFF
>TRBD2|TRBJ2-5|TRBV7-3|-
TGTGCCAGCAGCCAGATGGTAGCGGGAGGGCAAGAGACCCAGTACTTC
CASSQMVAGGQETQYF
>TRBD1|TRBJ2-3|TRBV29-1|-
TGTAGCGTCACTTACGGGACAGGCAACACGGATATGCAGTATTTT
CSVTYGTGNTDMQYF
>TRBD2|TRBJ2-7|TRBV30|-
TGTGCCTGGAGCGGACTAGCGGGACTCTACGAGCAGTACTTC
CAWSGLAGLYEQYF